This TCR beta chain originates from a study of radiotherapy plus CTLA-4 blockade in lung cancer. Study details: For around 18% of patients, objective responses occurred, and approximately 30% had disease control. Points from the study as a whole: Tumor-origin TCR clones grew in blood after radiotherapy plus ipilimumab.

Germline V gene data show CDR1 as MDHEN and CDR2 as SYDVKM. The CDR3 extends over 15 amino acids. J was trimmed by 8 bases and V by 0 bases; bases with no gene match: 5. Focal radiation was given together with CTLA-4 blockade (ipilimumab) to patients with chemo-refractory metastatic non-small-cell lung cancer. Repertoires were generated with immunoSEQ multiplex PCR, while TCRdb's copy carries only in-frame clones and drops some. Here the sample spans under 95,000 clones, more than 60% being singletons. A note on this clone: The antigen is not known.

The chain carries TRBV28 and TRBJ2-1; 9 nucleotides align to TRBD2. This clonotype was obtained from a human donor with non-small cell lung cancer whose response to radiotherapy plus ipilimumab could not be evaluated. Some clones in this sample may be carry-over from other donors' samples. Sequencing used peripheral blood, obtained from a patient treated with radiotherapy plus ipilimumab. CDR3 in DNA: TGTGCCAGCAGTTTATGGGGTAGCGGGGGCGATGAGCAGTTCTTC. This codes for CASSLWGSGGDEQFF.